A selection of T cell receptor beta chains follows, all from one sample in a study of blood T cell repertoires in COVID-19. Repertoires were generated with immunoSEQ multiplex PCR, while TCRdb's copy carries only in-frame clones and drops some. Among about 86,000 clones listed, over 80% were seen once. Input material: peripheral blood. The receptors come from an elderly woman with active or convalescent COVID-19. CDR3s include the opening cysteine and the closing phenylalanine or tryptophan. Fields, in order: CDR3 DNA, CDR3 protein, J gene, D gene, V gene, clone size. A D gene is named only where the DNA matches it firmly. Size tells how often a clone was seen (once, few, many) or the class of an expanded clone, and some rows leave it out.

cdr3_nt: TGTGCCAGCACATCTCGCCCGGGACTAGCCTACGAGCAGTACTTC
cdr3_aa: CASTSRPGLAYEQYF
j_call: TRBJ2-7
d_call: TRBD2
v_call: TRBV6-5
clone_size: .

cdr3_nt: TGTGCCACCACCCGGGAGGCAGAGACCCAGTACTTC
cdr3_aa: CATTREAETQYF
j_call: TRBJ2-5
d_call: TRBD2
v_call: TRBV7-9
clone_size: once

cdr3_nt: TGTGCCAGCAGAGCAACTAGCCTACGAGAGACCCAGTACTTC
cdr3_aa: CASRATSLRETQYF
j_call: TRBJ2-5
d_call: .
v_call: TRBV6-5
clone_size: .

cdr3_nt: TGTGCCAGCAGTGCATATAGCGGGGGGCTTCTAGGCCAAGAGACCCAGTACTTC
cdr3_aa: CASSAYSGGLLGQETQYF
j_call: TRBJ2-5
d_call: TRBD2
v_call: TRBV3-1/TRBV3-2
clone_size: .

cdr3_nt: TGTGCCACCACTTGGGGCAACTACAATGAGCAGTTCTTC
cdr3_aa: CATTWGNYNEQFF
j_call: TRBJ2-1
d_call: .
v_call: TRBV15
clone_size: .

cdr3_nt: TGTGCCAGCAGCCCACAGGGAGGGATAACTGAAGCTTTCTTT
cdr3_aa: CASSPQGGITEAFF
j_call: TRBJ1-1
d_call: .
v_call: TRBV7-8
clone_size: .

cdr3_nt: TGTGCCAGCAGCCAACCTCAGGGCCGGTCATTTCACTCTGGAAACACCATATATTTT
cdr3_aa: CASSQPQGRSFHSGNTIYF
j_call: TRBJ1-3
d_call: .
v_call: TRBV3-1/TRBV3-2
clone_size: .

cdr3_nt: TGTGCCAGTACCCGTGAGTCAGGGGGCTACGAGTACTATGGCTACACCTTC
cdr3_aa: CASTRESGGYEYYGYTF
j_call: TRBJ1-2
d_call: TRBD1
v_call: TRBV19
clone_size: .

cdr3_nt: TGTGCCAGCAGCCCCAGGGGGAGTGGGGCTGAAGCTTTCTTT
cdr3_aa: CASSPRGSGAEAFF
j_call: TRBJ1-1
d_call: TRBD1
v_call: TRBV3-1/TRBV3-2
clone_size: .

cdr3_nt: TGTGCCAGCAGCACGGGCTCCTACAATGAGCAGTTCTTC
cdr3_aa: CASSTGSYNEQFF
j_call: TRBJ2-1
d_call: .
v_call: TRBV9
clone_size: .

cdr3_nt: TGTGCCAGCAGTTTAACCCCAGGGGGCGGCTACACCTTC
cdr3_aa: CASSLTPGGGYTF
j_call: TRBJ1-2
d_call: TRBD1
v_call: TRBV27
clone_size: .

cdr3_nt: TGTGCCATCAGTGGTACTAGCGGGAGAAACATGGGTGAGCAGTTCTTC
cdr3_aa: CAISGTSGRNMGEQFF
j_call: TRBJ2-1
d_call: TRBD2
v_call: TRBV10-3
clone_size: few

cdr3_nt: TGTGCCTGGAGGGAAGCGGGATGGGGCAAGGAGCAGTACTTC
cdr3_aa: CAWREAGWGKEQYF
j_call: TRBJ2-7
d_call: TRBD2
v_call: TRBV30
clone_size: .

cdr3_nt: TGTGCCAGTAGGCGGGGGGGTTCCTACAATGAGCAGTTCTTC
cdr3_aa: CASRRGGSYNEQFF
j_call: TRBJ2-1
d_call: TRBD2
v_call: TRBV19
clone_size: .

cdr3_nt: TGTGCCAGCAGCTTTACTTCCCTGGCACCCCTCCACTTT
cdr3_aa: CASSFTSLAPLHF
j_call: TRBJ1-6
d_call: .
v_call: TRBV11-2
clone_size: .

cdr3_nt: TGTGCCAGTAGTCGTCTGGGCCCAGATACGCAGTATTTT
cdr3_aa: CASSRLGPDTQYF
j_call: TRBJ2-3
d_call: .
v_call: TRBV19
clone_size: .

cdr3_nt: TGTGCCAGCAGTGAGGGACTAGCGGGACCCAATAGCTTC
cdr3_aa: CASSEGLAGPNSF
j_call: TRBJ2-7
d_call: TRBD2
v_call: TRBV2
clone_size: .

cdr3_nt: TGTGCCAGCAGCTTGTCCGGACTGAGGAAAGAGACCCAGTACTTC
cdr3_aa: CASSLSGLRKETQYF
j_call: TRBJ2-5
d_call: .
v_call: TRBV5-8
clone_size: .

cdr3_nt: TGTGCCAGCAGTGAAGTTGGGGGGGTCGATGAGCAGTTCTTC
cdr3_aa: CASSEVGGVDEQFF
j_call: TRBJ2-1
d_call: TRBD2
v_call: TRBV2
clone_size: once

cdr3_nt: TGTGCCAGCAGCCCTGGACAGATCCGCACAGATACGCAGTATTTT
cdr3_aa: CASSPGQIRTDTQYF
j_call: TRBJ2-3
d_call: .
v_call: TRBV5-4
clone_size: .

cdr3_nt: TGTGCCAGCAGTGAAGCGGCCAGGGGGAGTCAGCCCCAGCATTTT
cdr3_aa: CASSEAARGSQPQHF
j_call: TRBJ1-5
d_call: TRBD1
v_call: TRBV2
clone_size: .

cdr3_nt: TGTGCCAGTAGTATCGCGCGTCAGGTTCGTCAGCCCCAGCATTTT
cdr3_aa: CASSIARQVRQPQHF
j_call: TRBJ1-5
d_call: .
v_call: TRBV19
clone_size: once

cdr3_nt: TGTGCCAGCTCGAACAGGGATGGGTATGGCTACACCTTC
cdr3_aa: CASSNRDGYGYTF
j_call: TRBJ1-2
d_call: .
v_call: TRBV18
clone_size: .

cdr3_nt: TGCAGCGTTGGGCAGACTAACTATGGCTACACCTTC
cdr3_aa: CSVGQTNYGYTF
j_call: TRBJ1-2
d_call: .
v_call: TRBV29-1
clone_size: .

cdr3_nt: TGTGCCAGCAGCTTAGGGACTAGCCCCTACGAGCAGTACTTC
cdr3_aa: CASSLGTSPYEQYF
j_call: TRBJ2-7
d_call: TRBD2
v_call: TRBV11-1
clone_size: few